The source of this T cell receptor beta chain is a study of CD8 T cells in Susac syndrome. With random hexamers, about 0.5 to 1 ug RNA was reverse transcribed. By means of immunoSEQ multiplex PCR, TCR beta CDR3 spanning 54 Vbeta and 13 Jbeta underwent amplification. MiXCR was run by TCRdb on the immunoSEQ multiplex PCR reads, yielding one entry per CDR3 protein. The data hold 75,000 to 95,000 distinct CDR3 sequences, with roughly 91% observed a single time. Broader study findings: Only a relatively small number of individuals were included in the TCR sequencing and HLA analysis.

Regarding this clonotype: Its matching antigen is unknown.

V was pared by 4 bases and J by 6 bases, with 11 bases between. The CDR3 runs 13 residues. Per germline, CDR1 SGHDN and CDR2 FVKESK. The study sequenced TCR beta in blood CD8+ and CD4+ T cells. Negative isolation yielded CD8+ and CD4+ T cells; FACS enriched TEMRA cells. This chain connects TRBV14 to TRBJ2-3, with D possibly being TRBD2 (6 bases). Sequencing was done on a sample of CD8+ T cells from PBMCs. The TCR comes from a human donor with multiple sclerosis. The CDR3, as DNA: TGTGCCAGCAGCCTAACTAGCAAGGATACGCAGTATTTT. Amino acids: CASSLTSKDTQYF.